The 9 T cell receptor beta chains listed next were all sequenced from one sample in a study of shared clonotypes between healthy human individuals. TCRdb keeps only in-frame clones here, not all; method: immunoSEQ multiplex PCR. Of under 600,000 clones in the sample, about three quarters are singletons; the top ten hold around an eighth. Sequencing input: PBMCs. Receptor source: a woman between 35 and 50 years old in good health. Some clones in this sample may be carry-over from other donors' samples.

The rearrangement links TRBV2 to TRBJ2-3, with 8 nucleotides matching TRBD2. Germline CDR1 SNHLY, CDR2 FYNNEI. This CDR3 comprises 15 residues. With V trimmed by 6 bases and J by 4 bases, 9 bases remained unmatched. The chain's CDR3 is CASSPTSGAPDTQYF. CDR3 DNA: TGTGCCAGCAGCCCAACTAGCGGAGCGCCAGATACGCAGTATTTT.

The chain has TRBV27 and TRBJ2-7, with 10 bases fitting TRBD2. CDR1 is MNHEY, CDR2 SMNVEV, per germline (reference sequence). The CDR3 consists of 13 residues. V shed 2 bases and J 6 bases; nucleotides not matched to a gene: 1. The CDR3 protein is CASSLLAGAEQYF. CDR3 bases: TGTGCCAGCAGTTTACTAGCGGGAGCCGAGCAGTACTTC.

This clone was counted at least ten times. The rearrangement links TRBV5-5 to TRBJ2-1; no clear D gene. Germline V gene lookup returns CDR1 SGHKS and CDR2 YYEKEE (reference sequence). V was cut by 4 bases and J by 0 bases, with 11 bases left in between. This CDR3 contains 15 residues. The CDR3 nucleotides read TGTGCCAGCAGCCCATTCTTACCCTCCTACAATGAGCAGTTCTTC. Translated, it gives CASSPFLPSYNEQFF.

The V and J genes are TRBV19 and TRBJ2-1; 7 bases are a match to TRBD1. Germline assignment: CDR1 LNHDA and CDR2 SQIVND (reference sequence). The CDR3 contains 14 residues. V was clipped by 2 bases and J by 9 bases; unmatched bases: 7. CDR3: CASSISEGAGEQFF. CDR3 DNA: TGTGCCAGTAGTATATCTGAGGGGGCGGGTGAGCAGTTCTTC.

The chain links TRBV11-3 to TRBJ2-5; D is unresolved. The CDR3 is 13 amino acids. V lost 4 bases and J lost 5, with 11 bases in between. The germline gives CDR1 SGHNT, CDR2 YENEEA. This CDR3 is CASSSRWSETQYF. For the CDR3, the DNA is TGTGCCAGCAGCTCCCGGTGGAGTGAGACCCAGTACTTC.

The chain has TRBV4-1 and TRBJ2-7; D gene unclear. The CDR3 extends over 13 amino acids. Per germline, CDR1 MGHRA and CDR2 YSYEKL. V was pared by 5 bases and J by 7 bases, with 15 bases between. The DNA of the CDR3 is TGCGCCAGCAGCGTCAACCGTTGGGGAGAGCAGTACTTC. Translation: CASSVNRWGEQYF.

This clone was seen a few times. The chain employs TRBV15 and TRBJ1-3; D might be TRBD1 (5 bases). Trimming shortened V by 7 bases and J by 2 bases, and 12 bases separated the two germline ends. The germline gives CDR1 LNHNV, CDR2 YYDKDF (reference sequence). This CDR3 is 14 amino acids long. CDR3 loop: CATKTRVAGNTIYF. For the CDR3, the DNA is TGTGCCACCAAGACCAGGGTAGCTGGAAACACCATATATTTT.

CDR3 sequence: CASSVDGQREITDTQYF. CDR3 DNA sequence: TGTGCCAGCAGCGTAGACGGGCAGCGGGAGATTACAGATACGCAGTATTTT. This rearrangement joins TRBV9 to TRBJ2-3, with 8 bases matching TRBD2. This CDR3 contains 17 residues. Germline CDR1 reads SGDLS; CDR2 reads YYNGEE. The trim removed 0 bases at V and 3 bases at J, leaving 9 bases unmatched.

With respect to this clone: Other DNA sequences in this specimen translate into the identical CDR3. This chain links TRBV27 with TRBJ2-1; 11 positions match TRBD2. Germline loops: CDR1 MNHEY, CDR2 SMNVEV (reference sequence). The V and J ends lost 2 bases and 7 bases, in that order; junction bases with no gene match: 1. The CDR3 is 14 amino acids. CDR3 region: CASSLGLAGNEQFF. The DNA for the CDR3 is TGTGCCAGCAGTTTAGGACTAGCGGGTAATGAGCAGTTCTTC.